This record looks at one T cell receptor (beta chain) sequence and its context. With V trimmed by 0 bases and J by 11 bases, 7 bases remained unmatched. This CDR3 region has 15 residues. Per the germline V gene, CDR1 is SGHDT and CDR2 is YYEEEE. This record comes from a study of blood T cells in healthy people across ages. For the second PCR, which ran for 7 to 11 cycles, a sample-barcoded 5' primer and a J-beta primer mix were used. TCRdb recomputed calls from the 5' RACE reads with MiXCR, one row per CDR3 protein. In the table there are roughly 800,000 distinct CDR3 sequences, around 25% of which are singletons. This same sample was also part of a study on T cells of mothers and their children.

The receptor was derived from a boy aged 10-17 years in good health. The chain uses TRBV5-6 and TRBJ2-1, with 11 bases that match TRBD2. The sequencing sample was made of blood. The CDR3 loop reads CASSLDYGTSGKQFF. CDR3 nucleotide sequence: TGTGCCAGCAGCTTGGATTATGGGACTAGCGGCAAGCAGTTCTTC.